This T cell receptor beta chain was recorded in a study of blood T cell repertoires in COVID-19. TCRdb's table, derived via immunoSEQ multiplex PCR, lists solely in-frame clones and lacks some. The table records roughly 160,000 clones, roughly 90% of them present only once. V was trimmed by 11 bases and J by 6 bases, leaving 16 bases between them. This CDR3 region has 12 residues. Germline CDR1 and CDR2: MNHNY and SVGAGI (reference sequence). The clonotype originates from a man aged 18 to 30 with acute or convalescent COVID-19. This chain uses TRBV6-6 with TRBJ1-2; a weak D match, TRBD1 (6 bases). Sequenced sample: peripheral blood. CDR3 loop: CAATQGANGYTF. CDR3 in DNA: TGTGCCGCCACACAGGGTGCAAATGGCTACACCTTC.